This T cell receptor beta chain was retrieved from a study of blood T cell repertoires in COVID-19. About the research overall: The cDNA or gDNA used as material had been derived from T cells, B-cell-depleted T cells, or PBMCs.

Germline CDR1 SGHTA, CDR2 FQGTGA. The CDR3 spans 14 residues. V shed 2 bases and J shed 10 bases, with 12 bases lying between them. TCRdb keeps only in-frame clones here, not all; method: immunoSEQ multiplex PCR. Of just over 250,000 clones in the sample, about 87% were seen once. The chain links TRBV7-3 to TRBJ1-6, with TRBD1 as a possible D gene (6 bases). The specimen sequenced was peripheral blood. This receptor was obtained from a man between 60 and 75 years old who had recovered from COVID-19. CDR3 DNA sequence: TGTGCCAGCAGCTTACAGGGGACTATATCACCCCTCCACTTT. Residues: CASSLQGTISPLHF.